A single sample is the source of the 12 T cell receptor beta chains below, sequenced in a study of blood T cell repertoires in COVID-19. Assay used: immunoSEQ multiplex PCR; TCRdb lists only in-frame clones, some missing. This sample has around 700,000 clones; about 87% occur once, and the top ten carry 0.2% to 0.3%. The sample taken for sequencing was peripheral blood. The receptors stem from a woman aged 18-29 years with acute or convalescent COVID-19.

CDR3 in DNA: TGTGCCAGCAGTGGCCAGGGGTTTCGCGAGCAGTACTTC. Translated: CASSGQGFREQYF. This chain connects TRBV27 to TRBJ2-7; D perhaps matches TRBD1 (6 bases). Trimming removed 5 bases at V and 6 bases at J, with 14 bases between. Germline assignment: CDR1 MNHEY and CDR2 SMNVEV (reference sequence). The CDR3 length is 13 residues.

The gene calls are TRBV21-1 and TRBJ2-6; the D segment call TRBD1 is taken from the table without a DNA check. TRBV21-1 is an annotated pseudogene. CDR3 length: 17 amino acids. CDR3 nucleotides: TGTGCCAGCAGCAACCGGGACAAAAGCTCTGGGGCCAACGTCCTGACTTTC. This codes for CASSNRDKSSGANVLTF.

Only one count was recorded for this clone. The chain uses TRBV7-9 and TRBJ1-5, with D tentatively TRBD1 (6 bases). The CDR3 extends over 14 amino acids. Per germline, CDR1 SEHNR and CDR2 FQNEAQ (reference sequence). Trimming left V 3 bases short and J 3 bases short, with 9 bases between. The CDR3 sequence is CASSFTGNNQPQHF. The CDR3 DNA follows: TGTGCCAGCAGCTTTACAGGGAACAATCAGCCCCAGCATTTT.

This clone came up a few times. In DNA form, the CDR3 reads TGCGCCAGCAGCCAAGTGGGGGAGGGAAACTATGGCTACACCTTC. It is translated as CASSQVGEGNYGYTF. The rearrangement joins TRBV4-1 to TRBJ1-2, with D possibly matching TRBD1 (5 bases). The CDR3 extends over 15 amino acids. V was trimmed by 1 base and J by 2 bases, leaving 11 bases between them. Germline CDR1 MGHRA, CDR2 YSYEKL.

This clone was observed a handful of times. The chain recombines TRBV4-3 with TRBJ1-3, with TRBD1 matching 7 bases. Germline-derived CDR1 and CDR2 are LGHNA and YSLEER. The CDR3 totals 16 residues. The J segment lost 8 bases and the V segment lost 1 base, leaving 11 bases of the junction unmatched. CDR3 DNA: TGCGCCAGCAGCCAAGCCCCGGACAGGTACTTCGACACCATATATTTT. Translated, it gives CASSQAPDRYFDTIYF.

This chain links TRBV29-1 with TRBJ1-3; possible D gene TRBD1, 5 bases. Per the germline V gene, CDR1 is SQVTM and CDR2 is ANQGSEA. Trimming pared 6 bases from V and 0 bases from J, leaving 12 bases between. This CDR3 contains 14 residues. The CDR3 bases are TGCAGCGTAGAGGGCGGGGGCTCTGGAAACACCATATATTTT. It translates to CSVEGGGSGNTIYF.

For the CDR3, the DNA is TGCAGCGTCGTAGTTGGACTAGCGCAAAAAGAGACCCAGTACTTC. Translating gives CSVVVGLAQKETQYF. The chain recombines TRBV29-1 with TRBJ2-5; 9 nucleotides align to TRBD2. The CDR3 has 15 residues. The junction had 11 bases not matched to a gene; V was cut back by 6 bases and J by 3 bases. Germline CDR1 reads SQVTM; CDR2 reads ANQGSEA.

The chain links TRBV9 to TRBJ1-1; D perhaps matches TRBD1 (6 bases). The CDR3 sequence is 15 residues long. Germline lookup yields CDR1 SGDLS and CDR2 YYNGEE. V lost 0 bases and J 1 base, leaving 10 bases between the germline ends. CDR3 in DNA: TGTGCCAGCAGCGTAGACAGAGGGGGGAACACTGAAGCTTTCTTT. It translates to CASSVDRGGNTEAFF.

The gene calls are TRBV10-3 and TRBJ1-2, with a possible D match to TRBD1 (6 bases). Germline V gene sequence: CDR1 ENHRY, CDR2 SYGVKD. The CDR3 is made up of 13 amino acids. V lost 3 bases, J lost 4 bases, and 9 bases lay in between. The CDR3 DNA sequence: TGTGCCATCAGTGATCTGACAGGCTATGGCTACACCTTC. Its protein is CAISDLTGYGYTF.

The genes are TRBV4-1 and TRBJ2-1; TRBD2 aligns across 11 bases. The germline V gene encodes CDR1 MGHRA and CDR2 YSYEKL. The CDR3 loop spans 18 amino acids. J lost 0 bases, V lost 4 bases, and 8 bases had no gene match. The CDR3 is CASSLAGGTISSYNEQFF. CDR3 in DNA: TGCGCCAGCAGCCTAGCGGGGGGGACCATTAGCTCCTACAATGAGCAGTTCTTC.

The chain combines TRBV2 with TRBJ2-5; 10 bases line up with TRBD2. This CDR3 has 16 residues. Looked up from germline, CDR1 is SNHLY and CDR2 is FYNNEI. The trim removed 3 bases at V and 1 base at J, leaving 5 bases unmatched. As DNA, the CDR3 is TGTGCCAGCAGTGAGTGGCTAGCGGGGGTCCAAGAGACCCAGTACTTC. Protein product: CASSEWLAGVQETQYF.

The rearrangement links TRBV9 to TRBJ1-2, with TRBD1 as a possible D gene (6 bases). There are 13 residues in the CDR3. Trimming took 3 bases from V and 6 from J, leaving 12 bases between them. Germline CDR1 is SGDLS and CDR2 is YYNGEE. CDR3 sequence: CASSDAGVNGYTF. The CDR3 DNA is TGTGCCAGCAGCGATGCAGGGGTTAATGGCTACACCTTC.